This entry describes one TCR beta chain. Its antigen is unknown. The entry originates in a study of OX40 agonist ivuxolimab in advanced cancers. The wider study: The study gave patients intravenous ivuxolimab at 0.01 to 10 mg/kg every 2 weeks.

Here immunoSEQ multiplex PCR was the method, and the copy in TCRdb shows in-frame clones only, minus some. The sample holds about 95,000 clones, 89% seen once. Germline V gene sequence: CDR1 MNHNS, CDR2 SASEGT. This CDR3 has 14 amino acids. Trimming stripped 6 bases from V and 0 bases from J, with 10 bases between. Broader study findings: CD4+ and CD8+ blood T cells expanded clonally by week 6 at 0.1 to 3.0 mg/kg.

This sequence joins TRBV6-1 and TRBJ2-3; unclear D gene. The TCR originated in an adult with an advanced solid tumor such as melanoma, head and neck, liver or kidney cancer. The material sequenced was CD4+ or CD8+ T cells sorted from blood, taken in a trial of the OX40 agonist ivuxolimab. For the CDR3, the DNA is TGTGCCAGCAGGGCAGGCCATAGCACAGATACGCAGTATTTT. The encoded protein is CASRAGHSTDTQYF.